This is a list of T cell receptor beta chains from one sample in a study of shared clonotypes between healthy human individuals. The data were produced by immunoSEQ multiplex PCR, yet TCRdb's version contains in-frame clones alone and is incomplete. The sample lists 2 million to 2.5 million clones, less than 95% occurring once. Sequenced input: naive CD4+ T cells from PBMCs. These receptors were taken from a man aged 18-30 years in good health. Some clones in this sample may be carry-over from other donors' samples. Both conserved end residues are part of each CDR3. A D gene is named only where the DNA matches it firmly. Part of the rows lack a size; the others show once, few, many or a class for expanded clones.

J gene | D gene | clone size | V gene | CDR3 DNA | CDR3 protein
TRBJ1-2 | . | few | TRBV5-1 | TGCGCCAGCAGCTTGGAAAACCCGGGGGGAAATGGCTACACCTTC | CASSLENPGGNGYTF
TRBJ1-5 | TRBD1 | . | TRBV4-1 | TGCGCCAGCAGCCAAGGGGGGACAGGAAATCAGCCCCAGCATTTT | CASSQGGTGNQPQHF
TRBJ2-5 | TRBD1 | . | TRBV28 | TGTGCCAGCACCCCCCTCGGGACAGGAGGCTATTTGGAGGAGACCCAGTACTTC | CASTPLGTGGYLEETQYF
TRBJ2-3 | TRBD1 | . | TRBV5-1 | TGCGCCAGCAGCCCGGGACAGGGTGCAGATACGCAGTATTTT | CASSPGQGADTQYF
TRBJ2-5 | . | . | TRBV27 | TGTGCCAGCAGTCGCGCCGGTGGTGCGCGGGAGACCCAGTACTTC | CASSRAGGARETQYF
TRBJ2-7 | . | . | TRBV6-1 | TGTGCCAGCGCGAGGATATCGGACTACGAGCAGTACTTC | CASARISDYEQYF
TRBJ2-3 | TRBD2 | . | TRBV19 | TGTGCCAGTAGTATACGACTAGCGGGAATCGGCTCGGCAGATACGCAGTATTTT | CASSIRLAGIGSADTQYF
TRBJ2-5 | . | . | TRBV7-3 | TGTGCCAGCAGCTACAGGCCAGCCCAAGAGACCCAGTACTTC | CASSYRPAQETQYF
TRBJ2-2 | . | once | TRBV6-5 | TGTGCCAGCAGTTACCTGACAACGAACACCGGGGAGCTGTTTTTT | CASSYLTTNTGELFF
TRBJ2-7 | . | once | TRBV6-6 | TGTGCCAGCACTGAGGGCTCCTACGAGCAGTACTTC | CASTEGSYEQYF
TRBJ1-2 | . | . | TRBV19 | TGTGCCAGTAGTACCAGGGACGGGACGCGCTATGGCTACACCTTC | CASSTRDGTRYGYTF
TRBJ2-3 | . | . | TRBV7-2 | TGTGCCAGCAGCTTCTTTGCGGATACGCAGTATTTT | CASSFFADTQYF
TRBJ2-1 | . | . | TRBV21-1 | TGTGCCAGCAGCAAAGCAGGCCGGAGATCCTACAATGAGCAGTTCTTC | CASSKAGRRSYNEQFF
TRBJ2-5 | . | . | TRBV5-5 | TGTGCCAGCAACCCATTCCAGGGGGGGGAGACCCAGTACTTC | CASNPFQGGETQYF
TRBJ2-1 | . | . | TRBV7-2 | TGTGCCAGCAGCTTTCTGTCTGGTGAGCAGTTCTTC | CASSFLSGEQFF
TRBJ2-7 | . | . | TRBV7-9 | TGTGCCAGCAGCTTAGCCCCAGGGGGGAGCGAGCAGTACTTC | CASSLAPGGSEQYF
TRBJ2-2 | TRBD2 | . | TRBV9 | TGTGCCAGCAGCGTAGACCTAGCGGGAGGCACCGGGGAGCTGTTTTTT | CASSVDLAGGTGELFF
TRBJ1-6 | . | . | TRBV28 | TGTGCCAGCAGAACCACCAGGGACCTCGTCCACTTT | CASRTTRDLVHF